The clone carrying this T cell receptor beta chain came up a few times. Its antigen is currently unknown. The germline gene is not matched at one end of the junction; a read error may be the cause. CDR1 is LNHNV, CDR2 YYDKDF, per germline (reference sequence). This CDR3 region has 12 residues. The PCR employed 60 Vbeta primers together with 13 Jbeta primers. TCRdb's table, derived via immunoSEQ multiplex PCR, lists solely in-frame clones and lacks some. The data show roughly 130,000 clones, roughly 8.3% seen once. This sample was taken from a study of cytomegalovirus exposure and HLA in healthy donors. In the study overall: An early data release held tens of millions of unique TCRs from HLA-typed donors. General study points: Indistinguishability led to the exclusion of some V segments, TRBV6-2 and TRBV6-3 included.

This sequence joins TRBV15 and TRBJ1-3; TRBD1 is a possible D gene (6 bases). This clonotype was obtained from a middle-aged man in good health and CMV-seronegative. The sequenced sample was PBMCs. The chain's CDR3 is CATSRDRYRVDF. Here the CDR3 DNA reads TGTGCCACCAGCAGAGATAGATACAGGGTCGATTTT.